This T cell receptor (beta chain) originates from a study of blood T cells in healthy people across ages. Alongside a J-beta primer mix, a sample-barcoded 5' primer served in a second PCR lasting roughly 7 to 11 cycles. The template-switch adaptor, which had 12 random nucleotides, put a tag on each cDNA molecule. Each CDR3 protein is one row after TCRdb ran MiXCR on the 5' RACE reads. Of about 1.6 million distinct CDR3 sequences in the sample, around 36% were seen once. Regarding the study as a whole: In older individuals, TCR beta diversity per million T cells was lower, falling roughly linearly with age.

Each sample used at least 7 million PBMCs. V gave up 1 base and J gave up 7 bases; unmatched junction bases: 8. The CDR3 contains 14 residues. The V gene's germline CDR1 is SQVTM and CDR2 ANQGSEA. Turning to this clonotype: Its antigen is unknown.

The chain couples TRBV29-1 to TRBJ1-2; TRBD1 agrees at 8 bases. The specimen was blood. The sequence came from a woman in her thirties in good health. The CDR3 is CSVEGAQGDSGYTF. The CDR3 coding sequence is TGCAGCGTTGAAGGTGCACAGGGGGATAGTGGCTACACCTTC.